The 8 T cell receptor beta chains listed next were all sequenced from one sample in a study of identical twins. From the 5' RACE reads, TCRdb called clonotypes with MiXCR, one entry per CDR3 protein. The data contain around 960,000 distinct CDR3 sequences, approximately 13% of them singletons. The same data also contributed to another study, on yellow fever vaccine responses in identical twins.

Sequenced input: PBMCs. All receptors come from a woman under 30 in good health.

This clonotype was counted only a few times. This sequence joins TRBV7-6 and TRBJ1-1; 9 bases align to TRBD1. CDR1 is SGHVS, CDR2 FNYEAQ, per germline. Trimming took 1 base from V and 1 from J; bases not matched to a gene: 16. The CDR3 spans 20 residues. CDR3 DNA sequence: TGTGCCAGCAGCTTAGGGAACCGGGACAGGGATTGGGTTGAGAACACTGAAGCTTTCTTT. As protein: CASSLGNRDRDWVENTEAFF. The full variable domain, its missing parts supplied by reference TRBV7-6 and TRBJ1-1, is GAGVSQSPRYKVTKRGQDVALRCDPISGHVSLYWYRQALGQGPEFLTYFNYEAQQDKSGLPNDRFSAERPEGSISTLTIQRTEQRDSAMYRCASSLGNRDRDWVENTEAFFGQGTRLTVV.

This clonotype was found a few times. The chain links TRBV11-2 to TRBJ2-3; 10 bases agree with TRBD2. Unmatched junction bases numbered 8, after V lost 1 base and J lost 7 bases. The CDR3 has 16 residues. From germline, CDR1 is SGHAT and CDR2 FQNNGV. The CDR3 region is CASSLGGGTSANTQYF. The CDR3 coding sequence is TGTGCCAGCAGCTTAGGGGGGGGGACTAGCGCAAATACGCAGTATTTT.

This rearrangement joins TRBV20-1 to TRBJ2-5; no clear D. The germline gives CDR1 DFQATT, CDR2 SNEGSKA (reference sequence). V was shortened by 0 bases and J by 2 bases, with 10 bases between the two germline ends. The CDR3 length is 14 residues. For the CDR3, the DNA is TGCAGTGCTAGAGATAGGATCCTTCAAGAGACCCAGTACTTC. It specifies CSARDRILQETQYF.

Of note for this clonotype: An end of the junction does not agree with germline; a read error may underlie this. The chain carries TRBV3-1 and TRBJ2-7; the match to TRBD1 covers 9 bases. This CDR3 has 15 amino acids. Germline CDR1 LGHDT, CDR2 YNNKEL (reference sequence). This CDR3 reads CASTQEGQGGYEQYF. DNA for the CDR3: TGTGCCAGCACCCAAGAGGGACAGGGAGGTTACGAGCAGTACTTC.

This clonotype was seen more than once but under ten times. This chain links TRBV29-1 with TRBJ2-1, with D possibly TRBD2 on 6 matching bases. V gave up 7 bases and J gave up 0 bases, with 13 bases separating them. The CDR3 spans 14 residues. Germline V gene data show CDR1 as SQVTM and CDR2 as ANQGSEA. The CDR3 sequence: CSGRGPLSYNEQFF. Here the CDR3 DNA reads TGCAGCGGGAGGGGACCCCTCTCCTACAATGAGCAGTTCTTC.

In this sample, this clonotype turned up a few times. The rearrangement uses TRBV5-1 and TRBJ2-7, with 8 bases identical to TRBD2. V shed 0 bases, J shed 6 bases, and the junction held 14 bases outside the gene matches. Germline values: CDR1 SGHRS, CDR2 YFSETQ. The CDR3 runs 17 residues. The CDR3 DNA sequence: TGCGCCAGCAGCTTGGTCAACCCGGGACTAGTGGGTCGCGAGCAGTACTTC. As protein: CASSLVNPGLVGREQYF.

This clonotype was counted many times. The genes are TRBV15 and TRBJ2-2, with D perhaps matching TRBD1 (6 bases). The V gene lost 1 base and the J gene lost 4 bases, with 16 bases spanning the gap. The CDR3 spans 17 residues. The germline V gene has CDR1 LNHNV and CDR2 YYDKDF (reference sequence). The CDR3 bases are TGTGCCACCAGCAGAGGGTTGGACAGCCAGGGCACCGGGGAGCTGTTTTTT. Residues: CATSRGLDSQGTGELFF.

This chain links TRBV4-1 with TRBJ2-7, with TRBD1 matching 8 bases. Per germline, CDR1 MGHRA and CDR2 YSYEKL. With 1 base clipped from V and 6 bases from J, the junction kept 11 bases outside the gene matches. The CDR3 length is 16 residues. DNA for the CDR3: TGCGCCAGCAGCCAAGCGGCAGGACAGGGTACGGGCGAGCAGTACTTC. As protein: CASSQAAGQGTGEQYF.